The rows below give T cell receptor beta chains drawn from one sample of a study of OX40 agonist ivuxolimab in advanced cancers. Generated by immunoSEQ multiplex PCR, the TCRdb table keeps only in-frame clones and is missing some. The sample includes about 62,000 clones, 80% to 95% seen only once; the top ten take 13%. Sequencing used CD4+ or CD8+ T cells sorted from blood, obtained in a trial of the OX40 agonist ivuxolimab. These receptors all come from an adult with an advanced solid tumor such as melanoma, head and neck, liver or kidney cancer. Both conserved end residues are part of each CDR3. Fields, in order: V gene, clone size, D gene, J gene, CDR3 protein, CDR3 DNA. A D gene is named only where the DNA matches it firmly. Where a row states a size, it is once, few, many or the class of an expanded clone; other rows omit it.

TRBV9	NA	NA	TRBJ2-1	CASSEGGWSYNEQFF	TGTGCCAGCAGCGAGGGGGGTTGGTCCTACAATGAGCAGTTCTTC
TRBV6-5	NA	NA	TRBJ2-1	CASTYGRDSYNEQFF	TGTGCCAGCACTTACGGGCGGGACTCCTACAATGAGCAGTTCTTC
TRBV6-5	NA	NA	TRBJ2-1	CASSYSRADPYNEQFF	TGTGCCAGCAGTTACTCCAGGGCGGACCCCTACAATGAGCAGTTCTTC
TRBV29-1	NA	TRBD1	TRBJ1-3	CSVVGLQGGLHSGNTIYF	TGCAGCGTTGTGGGCCTCCAGGGGGGACTTCACTCTGGAAACACCATATATTTT
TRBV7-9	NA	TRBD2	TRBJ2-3	CASSSGLAGGSTDTQYF	TGTGCCAGCAGCAGTGGACTAGCGGGGGGAAGCACAGATACGCAGTATTTT
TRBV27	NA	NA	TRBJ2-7	CASSFKAGEKAYEQYF	TGTGCCAGCAGTTTTAAAGCAGGGGAAAAGGCCTACGAGCAGTACTTC
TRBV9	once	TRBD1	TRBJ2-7	CASSGSTGTLYEQYF	TGTGCCAGCAGCGGGTCGACAGGGACGTTATACGAGCAGTACTTC
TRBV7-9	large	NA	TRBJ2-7	CASSLGRGQGGFRGYEQYF	TGTGCCAGCAGCTTAGGAAGAGGACAAGGGGGTTTTCGGGGCTACGAGCAGTACTTC
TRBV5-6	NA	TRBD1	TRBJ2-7	CASSLWDSWEQYF	TGTGCCAGCAGCCTATGGGACAGTTGGGAGCAGTACTTC
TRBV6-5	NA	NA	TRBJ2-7	CASSYSRYSSYEQYF	TGTGCCAGCAGTTACTCGAGGTACAGCTCCTACGAGCAGTACTTC
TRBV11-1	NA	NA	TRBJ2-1	CASSLAQGDYNEQFF	TGTGCCAGCAGCTTAGCACAGGGCGACTACAATGAGCAGTTCTTC
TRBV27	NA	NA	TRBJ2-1	CASSLSMQYNEQFF	TGTGCCAGCAGTTTATCGATGCAGTACAATGAGCAGTTCTTC
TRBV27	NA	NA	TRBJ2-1	CASSPPGRVVYNEQFF	TGTGCCAGCAGTCCCCCGGGCAGGGTGGTATACAATGAGCAGTTCTTC
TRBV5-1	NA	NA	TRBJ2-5	CASRPGHESQETQYF	TGCGCCAGCAGACCAGGACACGAATCACAAGAGACCCAGTACTTC
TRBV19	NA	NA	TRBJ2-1	CASSIDLGLSYNEQFF	TGTGCCAGTAGTATAGATTTGGGACTTTCCTACAATGAGCAGTTCTTC
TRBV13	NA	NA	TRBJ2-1	CASSLSAGRDLFYNEQFF	TGTGCCAGCAGCTTAAGCGCCGGGCGGGACCTATTCTACAATGAGCAGTTCTTC
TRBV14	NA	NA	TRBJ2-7	CASSHSREQYF	TGTGCCAGCAGCCACAGCCGCGAGCAGTACTTC
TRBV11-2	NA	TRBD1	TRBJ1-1	CASSLIGGADTEAFF	TGTGCCAGCAGCTTAATAGGGGGCGCGGACACTGAAGCTTTCTTT
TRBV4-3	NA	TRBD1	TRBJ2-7	CASSQAITGTGVREQYF	TGCGCCAGCAGCCAAGCTATTACCGGGACAGGGGTGCGCGAGCAGTACTTC
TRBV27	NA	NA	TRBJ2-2	CASSSVLVLSNTGELFF	TGTGCCAGCAGTTCTGTTTTGGTTCTGTCGAACACCGGGGAGCTGTTTTTT